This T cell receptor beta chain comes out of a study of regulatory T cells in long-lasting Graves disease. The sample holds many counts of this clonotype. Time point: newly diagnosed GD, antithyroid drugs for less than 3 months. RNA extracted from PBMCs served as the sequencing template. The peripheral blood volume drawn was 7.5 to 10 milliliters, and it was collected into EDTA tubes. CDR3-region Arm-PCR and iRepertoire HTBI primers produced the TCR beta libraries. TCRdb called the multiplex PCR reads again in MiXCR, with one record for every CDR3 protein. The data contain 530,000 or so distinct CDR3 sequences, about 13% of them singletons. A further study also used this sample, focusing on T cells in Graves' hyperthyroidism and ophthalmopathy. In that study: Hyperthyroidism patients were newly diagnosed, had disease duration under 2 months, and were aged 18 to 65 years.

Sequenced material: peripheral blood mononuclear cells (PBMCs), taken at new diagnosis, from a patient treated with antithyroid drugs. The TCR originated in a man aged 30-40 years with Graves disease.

The CDR3 region has the DNA TGCAGCGTCGGGATCACAGATACGCAGTATTTT. Protein: CSVGITDTQYF. The rearrangement links TRBV29-1 to TRBJ2-3; a weak D match, TRBD2 (5 bases). V was trimmed by 6 bases and J by 2 bases, leaving 6 bases between them. The germline V gene has CDR1 SQVTM and CDR2 ANQGSEA. The length of the CDR3 is 11 residues.